This T cell receptor beta chain was identified during a study of beta chain features in type 1 diabetes. The wider study: The samples had 85 million to 130 million sorted cells examined in all. Study observations and caveats: Shorter TCRB CDR3s, moderately but significantly so, were found in Type 1 diabetes patients in all four CD4+ subsets.

This clone was counted only a few times. Its antigen is unidentified. cDNA synthesis used the whole RNA isolate, giving expressed TCRB sequences. TCRdb's copy holds only in-frame clones and misses some; the assay was immunoSEQ multiplex PCR. The sample carries 55,000 to 80,000 clones, nearly 50% recorded once. The authors took one heparinised blood draw, averaging roughly 120 mL, from each donor. Post-sort purity exceeded 98% for all sorted populations. Germline CDR1 and CDR2: MNHNY and SVGAGI (reference sequence). Trimming shortened V by 0 bases and J by 3 bases, and 9 bases separated the two germline ends. This CDR3 region has 15 residues.

The sequenced sample was central memory CD4+ T cells from blood. The receptor was isolated from a man aged 25-45 years with type 1 diabetes. The chain has TRBV6-6 and TRBJ1-5, with unresolved D. For the CDR3, the DNA is TGTGCCAGCAGTTACTCGAAGGCGGCCAATCAGCCCCAGCATTTT. Protein sequence: CASSYSKAANQPQHF.